The rows below give T cell receptor beta chains drawn from one sample of a study of hypomethylating agent response in myelodysplastic syndrome. Using immunoSEQ multiplex PCR, the repertoire was profiled, and TCRdb retains in-frame clones only, with some absent. The data contain 6,000 to 7,000 clones, 70% to 90% of them seen just once; the ten biggest clones take up about 27%. The sample was bone marrow, taken before or after starting hypomethylating agent treatment for myelodysplastic syndrome (not recorded which). These receptors all stem from a human donor with myelodysplastic syndrome. Both conserved end residues are part of each CDR3. Fields, in order: V gene, CDR3 length, CDR3 protein.

v_call: TRBV19; cdr3_length: 13; cdr3_aa: CASSIDRTGGYTF
v_call: TRBV27; cdr3_length: 17; cdr3_aa: CASSSRTGTSGANVLTF
v_call: TRBV4-1; cdr3_length: 13; cdr3_aa: CASSLLRVETQYF
v_call: TRBV10-3; cdr3_length: 15; cdr3_aa: CATNPRRNIDQPQHF
v_call: TRBV10-1; cdr3_length: 19; cdr3_aa: CASSESIGDRDLRSYEQYF
v_call: TRBV5-1; cdr3_length: 13; cdr3_aa: CASSLSLAYEQYF
v_call: TRBV28; cdr3_length: 13; cdr3_aa: CASSPAWTGEQYF
v_call: TRBV6-6; cdr3_length: 14; cdr3_aa: CASSYNPLGTEAFF
v_call: TRBV7-2; cdr3_length: 16; cdr3_aa: CASSLTLAGAVREQYF
v_call: TRBV9; cdr3_length: 13; cdr3_aa: CASSKTPEGGYTF
v_call: TRBV11-3; cdr3_length: 16; cdr3_aa: CASSRTGGYSNQPQHF
v_call: TRBV11-2; cdr3_length: 13; cdr3_aa: CASSRQGTGELFF
v_call: TRBV6-1; cdr3_length: 15; cdr3_aa: CASRFDTPSNQPQHF
v_call: TRBV19; cdr3_length: 16; cdr3_aa: CASGRSYTNPNTEAFF
v_call: TRBV7-9; cdr3_length: 15; cdr3_aa: CASVRGGQVNTEAFF
v_call: TRBV5-1; cdr3_length: 20; cdr3_aa: CASNVWGGDNSLPSTDTQYF
v_call: TRBV25-1; cdr3_length: 17; cdr3_aa: CASSEMGWGTSGNTIYF
v_call: TRBV5-4; cdr3_length: 15; cdr3_aa: CASSLDQGGRNTIYF